The rows below give T cell receptor beta chains drawn from one sample of a study of CD8+ T cells in alopecia areata. Only in-frame clones appear in the TCRdb table, and some are missing; sequencing was by immunoSEQ multiplex PCR. The sample holds some 150,000 clones, under 60% seen once. The sequencing used CD8+ T cells sorted from blood, collected at week 0. These receptors were collected from a human donor with alopecia areata. Both conserved end residues are part of each CDR3. Each record gives: V gene, clone size, J gene, CDR3 length, D gene, CDR3 DNA, CDR3 protein. A D gene is named only where the DNA matches it firmly. Clone sizes are given selectively: once, few, many, or a class where the clone is expanded.

>TRBV2|-|TRBJ1-2|13|-
TGTGCCAGCAGTGAAGGGGATATCGATGGCTACACCTTC
CASSEGDIDGYTF
>TRBV27|-|TRBJ2-1|12|-
TGTGCCAGCGGATATTTCTACAATGAGCAGTTCTTC
CASGYFYNEQFF
>TRBV30|-|TRBJ2-7|13|-
TGTGCCTGGAGTGCCGGGACGGCCTACGAGCAGTACTTC
CAWSAGTAYEQYF
>TRBV30|-|TRBJ2-7|14|-
TGTGCCTGGGTGAGTTGGGCAGCTCCCTACGAGCAGTACTTC
CAWVSWAAPYEQYF
>TRBV2|-|TRBJ2-1|16|-
TGTGCCAGCAGTCCCCTTCCCGGGGGCTCCTACAATGAGCAGTTCTTC
CASSPLPGGSYNEQFF
>TRBV20-1|-|TRBJ1-2|11|-
TGCAGTGCTAGAGGGGGCGATGGCTACACCTTC
CSARGGDGYTF
>TRBV7-9|-|TRBJ2-3|15|TRBD2
TGTGCCAGCAGCCGGACTAGCGGGGGAATAGATACGCAGTATTTT
CASSRTSGGIDTQYF
>TRBV4-3|-|TRBJ1-1|12|-
TGCGCCAGCAGCCAAGGGGCCACTGAAGCTTTCTTT
CASSQGATEAFF
>TRBV29-1|-|TRBJ2-7|14|TRBD2
TGCAGCGTTGAGGGACTAGCGGGGCTCAACGAGCAGTACTTC
CSVEGLAGLNEQYF
>TRBV20-1|-|TRBJ2-7|9|-
TGCAGTGCGCGGGCTTTTGGGAACTTC
CSARAFGNF
>TRBV7-9|-|TRBJ2-7|12|-
TGTGCCAGCAGCCTAGGGGGGGACGAGCAGTACTTC
CASSLGGDEQYF
>TRBV30|-|TRBJ2-3|13|-
TGTGCCTGGAGTGTAACTGGTACAGATACGCAGTATTTT
CAWSVTGTDTQYF
>TRBV7-9|once|TRBJ1-2|15|-
TGTGCCAGCAGCCCCGGAACCCCGGACGGGTCGGGCTACACCTTC
CASSPGTPDGSGYTF
>TRBV29-1|-|TRBJ2-1|12|TRBD2
TGCAGCGCCGGGACTAGCGGGGGGGCGCAGTTCTTC
CSAGTSGGAQFF
>TRBV29-1|-|TRBJ1-1|14|TRBD1
TGCAGCGTTGAGGGACAGCGGTCTGGAACTGAAGCTTTCTTT
CSVEGQRSGTEAFF
>TRBV13|-|TRBJ1-1|14|TRBD1
TGTGCCAGCAGCTTAGCAGGGACAGGGGCCGAAGCTTTCTTT
CASSLAGTGAEAFF
>TRBV27|-|TRBJ2-2|17|TRBD2
TGTGCCAGCAGTTTTTCGACTAGCGGGGGAGACACCGGGGAGCTGTTTTTT
CASSFSTSGGDTGELFF
>TRBV5-1|-|TRBJ1-2|12|TRBD1
TGCGCCAGCACCGACAGGGTTCATGGCTACACCTTC
CASTDRVHGYTF
>TRBV6-5|-|TRBJ1-2|16|-
TGTGCCAGCAGTTACTCGAACCGGGATCCTCTTGTTAGCTACACCTTC
CASSYSNRDPLVSYTF
>TRBV10-3|-|TRBJ1-1|12|-
TGTGCCATCAGTGAGATCGGGGACGAAGCTTTCTTT
CAISEIGDEAFF
>TRBV30|few|TRBJ1-1|13|-
TGTGCCTCCCTGAGTTTGGGAAGCACTGAAGCTTTCTTT
CASLSLGSTEAFF
>TRBV13|-|TRBJ1-2|15|-
TGTGCCAGCAGCTTAGAAGGGAAAAAGGACTATGGCTACACCTTC
CASSLEGKKDYGYTF
>TRBV30|-|TRBJ2-1|12|-
TGTGCCTGGAGTCCCGGTAACAATGAGCAGTTCTTC
CAWSPGNNEQFF
>TRBV9|-|TRBJ2-1|15|TRBD2
TGTGCCAGCAGCGTTGGGGCGGGGGGATACAATGAGCAGTTCTTC
CASSVGAGGYNEQFF
>TRBV23-1|-|TRBJ2-7|15|-
TGCGCCAGCATCCAAATCCGTGGCCGCTACTACGAGCAGTACTTC
CASIQIRGRYYEQYF
>TRBV9|-|TRBJ2-2|15|TRBD1
TGTGCCAGCAGGGAACAGGGGGTGAACACCGGGGAGCTGTTTTTT
CASREQGVNTGELFF
>TRBV5-6|-|TRBJ2-7|13|TRBD1
TGTGCCAGCAGCACCGGGACAGGGCGCGAGCAGTACTTC
CASSTGTGREQYF
>TRBV9|-|TRBJ2-7|14|TRBD2
TGTGCCAGCAGCGACCCCAGGGAGGGAGACGAGCAGTACTTC
CASSDPREGDEQYF
>TRBV25-1|few|TRBJ2-1|14|-
TGTGCCAGCAGTGATCCTCTTCGTTCGGATGAGCAGTTCTTC
CASSDPLRSDEQFF
>TRBV15|-|TRBJ1-5|12|-
TGTGCCACCAGCACATATAATCAGCCCCAGCATTTT
CATSTYNQPQHF
>TRBV6-5|-|TRBJ1-5|14|-
TGTGCCAGCAGTTACTCTGAGGGGGGTCAGCCCCAGCATTTT
CASSYSEGGQPQHF
>TRBV29-1|few|TRBJ1-1|10|-
TGCAGCGCAGAGGGAGCTGAAGCTTTCTTT
CSAEGAEAFF
>TRBV27|-|TRBJ2-5|13|-
TGTGCCAGCAGTCTATCAGGGGTGGAGACCCAGTACTTC
CASSLSGVETQYF
>TRBV14|-|TRBJ2-1|14|TRBD2
TGTGCCAGCAGCCACGGGGGGTTCTACAATGAGCAGTTCTTC
CASSHGGFYNEQFF
>TRBV15|-|TRBJ2-1|15|-
TGTGCCACCAGCAGAAGGCGGGAACCCTACAATGAGCAGTTCTTC
CATSRRREPYNEQFF
>TRBV19|few|TRBJ2-2|15|TRBD2
TGTGCCAGTAGTTCGAGACTAGCTAACACCGGGGAGCTGTTTTTT
CASSSRLANTGELFF
>TRBV15|few|TRBJ2-1|15|-
TGTGCCACCAGCAGTGACAGAAGCTCCTACAATGAGCAGTTCTTC
CATSSDRSSYNEQFF
>TRBV5-1|few|TRBJ2-7|13|TRBD1
TGCGCCAGCAGCTCGGACAGGGTCTACGAGCAGTACTTC
CASSSDRVYEQYF
>TRBV6-5|-|TRBJ1-2|14|-
TGTGCCAGCAGTACTCGACAGAGCTACTATGGCTACACCTTC
CASSTRQSYYGYTF
>TRBV29-1|few|TRBJ2-1|13|-
TGCAGCGTTGATTCGAGGATCACGGGTGAGCAGTTCTTC
CSVDSRITGEQFF
>TRBV25-1|-|TRBJ2-7|12|-
TGTGCCAGCAGTGCGGCCGATTACGAGCAGTACTTC
CASSAADYEQYF
>TRBV10-3|-|TRBJ2-7|12|-
TGTGCCATCAGGACAGGGGAGGGCGAGCAGTACTTC
CAIRTGEGEQYF
>TRBV4-3|-|TRBJ1-6|13|-
TGCGCCAGCAGCCAGTTCGGTGATCCGCCCCTCCACTTT
CASSQFGDPPLHF
>TRBV11-2|-|TRBJ2-7|15|-
TGTGCCAGCAGACGGACACCCGAGAGCTCCTACGAGCAGTACTTC
CASRRTPESSYEQYF
>TRBV29-1|few|TRBJ2-7|12|-
TGCAGCGTTACAGGTACCTCCTACGAGCAGTACTTC
CSVTGTSYEQYF
>TRBV5-6|few|TRBJ2-7|11|-
TGTGCCAGCAGCTTGGGCTACGAGCAGTACTTC
CASSLGYEQYF